This TCR beta chain was profiled in a study of somatic mutations in cytotoxic T cells in rheumatoid arthritis. Only in-frame clones appear in the TCRdb table, and some are missing; sequencing was by immunoSEQ multiplex PCR. Of 10,000 to 15,000 clones listed, under 80% were seen once; the top ten hold 9% to 10%. Overall study findings and caveats: Compared with age-matched healthy controls, rheumatoid arthritis patients did not differ significantly in CD8+ T-cell clonality. Patients with a largest CD8+ clone exceeding 20% of CD8+ cells numbered about an eighth of the 65.

On this clone itself: Its antigen is undetermined.

Both CD4+ and CD8+ cells were separated through positive magnetic bead selection, and their purity was verified using flow cytometry. The clonotype comes from a man aged 70 or older in good health. Source material: CD8+ T cells sorted from blood.

The CDR3 DNA follows: TGTGCCAGCAGCTTCAGGGCCAACACCGGGGAGCTGTTTTTT. Amino acids: CASSFRANTGELFF. The rearrangement links TRBV5-6 to TRBJ2-2; D is possibly TRBD1 (5 bases). V shed 2 bases and J shed 2 bases, with 7 bases lying between them. This CDR3 comprises 14 residues. CDR1 and CDR2 (germline): SGHDT, YYEEEE.